This is a list of T cell receptor beta chains from one sample in a study of cytomegalovirus exposure and HLA in healthy donors. TCRdb keeps only in-frame clones here, not all; method: immunoSEQ multiplex PCR. The sample comprises fewer than 90,000 clones, around 82% of which are singletons, and around 10% rests with the top ten. Sequencing input: PBMCs. Receptors were obtained from a woman younger than 30 in good health and CMV-seropositive. Each CDR3 is given with its conserved first and last residue. The order of the fields is J gene, clone size, D gene, V gene, CDR3 DNA, CDR3 protein. A D gene is named only where the DNA matches it firmly. The size field is filled for only some rows; it gives once, few, many or a size class.

J gene: TRBJ2-7; clone size: once; D gene: -; V gene: TRBV9; CDR3 DNA: TGTGCCAGCAGCGAATCAGGGTTATCCTACGAGCAGTACTTC; CDR3 protein: CASSESGLSYEQYF
J gene: TRBJ1-2; clone size: -; D gene: -; V gene: TRBV29-1; CDR3 DNA: TGCAGCGCTGAGTGGGGGGGTAACTATGGCTACACCTTC; CDR3 protein: CSAEWGGNYGYTF
J gene: TRBJ2-1; clone size: -; D gene: -; V gene: TRBV6-1; CDR3 DNA: TGTGCCAGCAGTGAAGCTACTAGTTCCTACAATGAGCAGTTCTTC; CDR3 protein: CASSEATSSYNEQFF
J gene: TRBJ2-5; clone size: -; D gene: TRBD1; V gene: TRBV7-2; CDR3 DNA: TGTGCCAGCAGCTTCCACAGGGGTCAAGAGACCCAGTACTTC; CDR3 protein: CASSFHRGQETQYF
J gene: TRBJ2-3; clone size: once; D gene: TRBD2; V gene: TRBV2; CDR3 DNA: TGTGCCAGCGACCAAACTAGCGGAAGCACAGATACGCAGTATTTT; CDR3 protein: CASDQTSGSTDTQYF
J gene: TRBJ1-4; clone size: -; D gene: -; V gene: TRBV28; CDR3 DNA: TGTGCCAGCACCACCGGGAGAACTAATGAAAAACTGTTTTTT; CDR3 protein: CASTTGRTNEKLFF
J gene: TRBJ1-5; clone size: -; D gene: -; V gene: TRBV6-5; CDR3 DNA: TGTGCCAGCAGTTACGGGCAGGGCAATCAGCCCCAGCATTTT; CDR3 protein: CASSYGQGNQPQHF
J gene: TRBJ1-1; clone size: -; D gene: -; V gene: TRBV11-2; CDR3 DNA: TGTGCCAGCAGCTTATTCAGGGGCACTGAAGCTTTCTTT; CDR3 protein: CASSLFRGTEAFF
J gene: TRBJ1-2; clone size: -; D gene: TRBD1; V gene: TRBV19; CDR3 DNA: TGTGCCAGTAGTGTTCAGACAGGGGATAACTATGGCTACACCTTC; CDR3 protein: CASSVQTGDNYGYTF
J gene: TRBJ2-7; clone size: -; D gene: -; V gene: TRBV5-1; CDR3 DNA: TGCGCCAGCAGCTTCGGAGTCTCCTACGAGCAGTACTTC; CDR3 protein: CASSFGVSYEQYF
J gene: TRBJ1-2; clone size: -; D gene: -; V gene: TRBV5-6; CDR3 DNA: TGTGCCAGCAGCTTGGGGAACACAGCTGGCTACACCTTC; CDR3 protein: CASSLGNTAGYTF
J gene: TRBJ2-1; clone size: -; D gene: TRBD2; V gene: TRBV15; CDR3 DNA: TGTGCCACCAGCAGAGATCTCGGACTAGCGGGGAGGTACAATGAGCAGTTCTTC; CDR3 protein: CATSRDLGLAGRYNEQFF
J gene: TRBJ2-3; clone size: -; D gene: -; V gene: TRBV7-5; CDR3 DNA: TGTGCCAGAAGCCCGGGACTTTCAGATACGCAGTATTTT; CDR3 protein: CARSPGLSDTQYF
J gene: TRBJ1-2; clone size: -; D gene: -; V gene: TRBV7-9; CDR3 DNA: TGTGCCAGCAGCTTAGCGTCAGGGACTCTGGGATATGGCTACACCTTC; CDR3 protein: CASSLASGTLGYGYTF
J gene: TRBJ1-1; clone size: -; D gene: TRBD1; V gene: TRBV6-5; CDR3 DNA: TGTGCCAGCAGTTACCGGACAGGCCGTGAAGCTTTCTTT; CDR3 protein: CASSYRTGREAFF
J gene: TRBJ2-6; clone size: -; D gene: TRBD2; V gene: TRBV7-8; CDR3 DNA: TGTGCCAGCAGCGTAGCGGGGGGATCTGGGGCCAACGTCCTGACTTTC; CDR3 protein: CASSVAGGSGANVLTF
J gene: TRBJ2-7; clone size: -; D gene: TRBD1; V gene: TRBV25-1; CDR3 DNA: TGTGCCAGCAACCGACAGGGTCCCCTGTACGAGCAGTACTTC; CDR3 protein: CASNRQGPLYEQYF
J gene: TRBJ1-6; clone size: few; D gene: TRBD1; V gene: TRBV19; CDR3 DNA: TGTGCCAGTAGTATCGAGGGGGCTGCCTATAATTCACCCCTCCACTTT; CDR3 protein: CASSIEGAAYNSPLHF
J gene: TRBJ1-6; clone size: few; D gene: TRBD1; V gene: TRBV5-6; CDR3 DNA: TGTGCCAGCAGCTTGGTAGACAGGGAATCACCCCTCCACTTT; CDR3 protein: CASSLVDRESPLHF
J gene: TRBJ2-3; clone size: -; D gene: TRBD2; V gene: TRBV28; CDR3 DNA: TGTGCCAGCAGCCTCGGGGGGGCCAGCACAGATACGCAGTATTTT; CDR3 protein: CASSLGGASTDTQYF
J gene: TRBJ2-1; clone size: -; D gene: -; V gene: TRBV9; CDR3 DNA: TGTGCCAGCAGCGTAGGCCCTCCGAGCCGGGCCTACAATGAGCAGTTCTTC; CDR3 protein: CASSVGPPSRAYNEQFF
J gene: TRBJ2-7; clone size: -; D gene: TRBD1; V gene: TRBV7-2; CDR3 DNA: TGTGCCAGCAGCTTAGTTGGACAGGGGGCGGACGAGCAGTACTTC; CDR3 protein: CASSLVGQGADEQYF
J gene: TRBJ1-1; clone size: once; D gene: TRBD1; V gene: TRBV27; CDR3 DNA: TGTGCCAGCAGTATCAGGAGGGACAGCCCTAACACTGAAGCTTTCTTT; CDR3 protein: CASSIRRDSPNTEAFF
J gene: TRBJ1-5; clone size: -; D gene: TRBD1; V gene: TRBV18; CDR3 DNA: TGTGCCAGCTCAGCCACGTCAGGGGGAGGCAATCAGCCCCAGCATTTT; CDR3 protein: CASSATSGGGNQPQHF
J gene: TRBJ2-7; clone size: -; D gene: TRBD1; V gene: TRBV28; CDR3 DNA: TGTGCCAGCAGTCCCCGACAGGGATCAGGCTACGAGCAGTACTTC; CDR3 protein: CASSPRQGSGYEQYF
J gene: TRBJ1-5; clone size: -; D gene: TRBD1; V gene: TRBV27; CDR3 DNA: TGTGCCAGCAGGTCAGGGGGGCCGAATCAGCCCCAGCATTTT; CDR3 protein: CASRSGGPNQPQHF
J gene: TRBJ2-7; clone size: -; D gene: -; V gene: TRBV28; CDR3 DNA: TGTGCCAGCAGTTGGGCAGTTGCCTACGAGCAGTACTTC; CDR3 protein: CASSWAVAYEQYF
J gene: TRBJ2-1; clone size: -; D gene: TRBD1; V gene: TRBV27; CDR3 DNA: TGTGCCAGCAGTTTTGACAGGGGGATAAATGAGCAGTTCTTC; CDR3 protein: CASSFDRGINEQFF
J gene: TRBJ2-1; clone size: -; D gene: -; V gene: TRBV6-1; CDR3 DNA: TGTGCCAGCAGTGTGGGGCCCTACAATGAGCAGTTCTTC; CDR3 protein: CASSVGPYNEQFF
J gene: TRBJ2-5; clone size: -; D gene: -; V gene: TRBV5-1; CDR3 DNA: TGCGCCAGCAGCTTGCGCGGGGCCGAGACCCAGTACTTC; CDR3 protein: CASSLRGAETQYF
J gene: TRBJ2-1; clone size: few; D gene: -; V gene: TRBV19; CDR3 DNA: TGTGCCAGTAGCCTATCCTACAATGAGCAGTTCTTC; CDR3 protein: CASSLSYNEQFF
J gene: TRBJ2-3; clone size: -; D gene: TRBD2; V gene: TRBV4-1; CDR3 DNA: TGCGCCAGCAGCCGGTTAGCGGGCGGGTCCACAGATACGCAGTATTTT; CDR3 protein: CASSRLAGGSTDTQYF
J gene: TRBJ1-3; clone size: -; D gene: -; V gene: TRBV27; CDR3 DNA: TGTGCCAGCAGTTTATCTCTGGGCAGCTCTGGAAACACCATATATTTT; CDR3 protein: CASSLSLGSSGNTIYF
J gene: TRBJ2-2; clone size: -; D gene: -; V gene: TRBV27; CDR3 DNA: TGTGCCAGCAGTGGGGAGGGGGACACCGGGGAGCTGTTTTTT; CDR3 protein: CASSGEGDTGELFF
J gene: TRBJ1-6; clone size: few; D gene: -; V gene: TRBV6-5; CDR3 DNA: TGTGCCGTGGGACTCGACCGTTCACCCCTCCACTTT; CDR3 protein: CAVGLDRSPLHF